The 18 T cell receptor beta chains reported below all come from one sample, sequenced in a study of blood T cell repertoires in COVID-19. TCRdb's copy holds only in-frame clones and misses some; the assay was immunoSEQ multiplex PCR. The sample lists about 310,000 clones; around 90% were seen once. The sample comprised peripheral blood. The receptors shown here come from a woman aged 40 to 55 with COVID-19, enrolled during active disease.

V gene TRBV28 combines with J gene TRBJ2-7; D is unclear. The CDR3 consists of 14 residues. The V and J ends lost 7 bases and 5 bases respectively, with 18 bases between them. Germline-derived CDR1 and CDR2 are MDHEN and SYDVKM. The CDR3 loop reads CASNIGRRVHEQYF. The CDR3 coding sequence is TGTGCCAGCAATATAGGTAGACGGGTCCACGAGCAGTACTTC.

The V and J genes are TRBV5-6 and TRBJ2-7, with D perhaps matching TRBD1 (6 bases). The germline V gene encodes CDR1 SGHDT and CDR2 YYEEEE. Trimming pared 1 base from V and 2 bases from J, leaving 13 bases between. The CDR3 runs 15 residues. CDR3 bases: TGTGCCAGCAGCTTGTTTAACAGGGCCGCCTACGAGCAGTACTTC. Its protein product is CASSLFNRAAYEQYF.

As DNA, the CDR3 is TGTGCCAGCCGCCGAGTGGGGAGGCTCGACACTGAAGCTTTCTTT. Translation: CASRRVGRLDTEAFF. V usage is TRBV6-5 and J usage is TRBJ1-1; the D is unclear. V was cut by 8 bases and J by 3 bases, with 19 bases left in between. The CDR3 loop spans 15 amino acids. Germline CDR1 and CDR2: MNHEY and SVGAGI.

The rearrangement uses TRBV21-1 and TRBJ2-7; the table gives TRBD2 as D, unverified against the DNA. TRBV21-1 is a pseudogene segment. This CDR3 is 13 amino acids long. The CDR3 here is CASSNTTRYEQYF. The CDR3 bases are TGTGCCAGCAGCAACACTACCCGCTACGAGCAGTACTTC.

The chain joins TRBV7-3 to TRBJ2-4; a possible D gene is TRBD1 (6 bases). Germline V gives CDR1 SGHTA, CDR2 FQGTGA. This CDR3 region has 17 residues. V dropped 7 bases and J dropped 4 bases, with 23 bases sitting between them. CDR3 loop: CASTYYREYQAKNIQYF. In nucleotides, the CDR3 is TGTGCCAGCACCTACTACAGGGAATATCAAGCTAAAAACATTCAGTACTTC.

The chain employs TRBV28 and TRBJ2-1; possibly TRBD1 for D (6 bases). The germline CDR1 and CDR2 sequences are MDHEN and SYDVKM. CDR3 length: 15 residues. V was cut by 5 bases and J by 6 bases, with 17 bases left in between. The CDR3 spells CASSPERGYSNEQFF. Written as DNA, the CDR3 is TGTGCCAGCAGTCCAGAGAGGGGGTATAGCAATGAGCAGTTCTTC.

This clone appeared a few times. The chain is built from TRBV20-1 and TRBJ1-2; the D gene is possibly TRBD1 (5 bases). This CDR3 has 8 amino acids. Germline CDR1 reads DFQATT; CDR2 reads SNEGSKA (reference sequence). CDR3: CAGYGYTF. The CDR3 coding sequence is TGCGCAGGGTATGGCTACACCTTC.

The gene calls are TRBV6-5 and TRBJ1-3; 9 bases fit TRBD1. Looked up from germline, CDR1 is MNHEY and CDR2 is SVGAGI. V lost 6 bases, J lost 3 bases, and 6 bases stayed unmatched. The length of the CDR3 is 15 residues. In nucleotides, the CDR3 is TGTGCCAGCAGGTTACAGGGGGCAGGTGGAAACACCATATATTTT. Translating gives CASRLQGAGGNTIYF.

The V gene is TRBV28, the J gene TRBJ1-1; 10 nucleotides agree with TRBD1. Germline V gene lookup returns CDR1 MDHEN and CDR2 SYDVKM. V gave up 3 bases and J gave up 3 bases; unmatched junction bases: 7. The CDR3 extends over 16 amino acids. CDR3 nucleotide sequence: TGTGCCAGCAGTTTGGGGACAGGGGTAGCGGACACTGAAGCTTTCTTT. This codes for CASSLGTGVADTEAFF.

The rearrangement uses TRBV30 and TRBJ2-1, with 7 bases lining up with TRBD2. CDR1 is GTSNPN, CDR2 SVGIG, per germline (reference sequence). With 2 bases clipped from V and 9 bases from J, the junction kept 4 bases outside the gene matches. CDR3 length equals 12 residues. The CDR3 reads CAWSLVAGEQFF. The CDR3 bases are TGTGCCTGGAGTCTCGTAGCGGGTGAGCAGTTCTTC.

V is TRBV5-6 and J is TRBJ1-4; 8 positions agree with TRBD1. Per the germline V gene, CDR1 is SGHDT and CDR2 is YYEEEE. J was trimmed by 8 bases and V by 1 base; bases with no gene match: 10. This CDR3 has 16 amino acids. The CDR3 sequence: CASSLYGGTGGEKLFF. In DNA, the CDR3 is TGTGCCAGCAGCTTGTATGGAGGGACAGGAGGGGAAAAACTGTTTTTT.

Comments on this clone: No conserved phenylalanine or tryptophan is present at the end of the CDR3, so a read error is the likely explanation. The CDR3 nucleotides read TGTGCCAGCACCATAAGGGGAGGGAACACTGAAGCTTTCCTT. Its protein is CASTIRGGNTEAFL. The chain uses TRBV27 and TRBJ1-1, with a possible D match to TRBD1 (5 bases). Germline V lookup: CDR1 MNHEY, CDR2 SMNVEV (reference sequence). Deletions cut 7 bases from V and 1 base from J, with 13 bases between. The CDR3 consists of 14 residues.

The chain couples TRBV7-9 to TRBJ1-2, with D hard to call. Per the germline V gene, CDR1 is SEHNR and CDR2 is FQNEAQ (reference sequence). The V end lost 1 base, the J end lost 7 bases, and 13 bases lay between the germline ends. This CDR3 comprises 14 residues. CDR3 bases: TGTGCCAGCAGCTTAGGGCGGTACGGGAGTGGCTACACCTTC. As protein: CASSLGRYGSGYTF.

V and J are TRBV19 and TRBJ1-5; perhaps TRBD1 as D (5 bases). Germline values: CDR1 LNHDA, CDR2 SQIVND (reference sequence). CDR3 size: 15 residues. Deletions cut 6 bases from V and 3 bases from J, with 15 bases between. This CDR3 reads CASSSSGIPNQPQHF. CDR3 bases: TGTGCCAGTAGCTCCTCAGGGATTCCCAATCAGCCCCAGCATTTT.

The genes are TRBV7-3 and TRBJ1-4, with D hard to call. The V end was cut by 1 base, the J end by 3 bases, with 12 bases between. Germline-derived CDR1 and CDR2 are SGHTA and FQGTGA. The CDR3 extends over 16 amino acids. The CDR3 region has the DNA TGTGCCAGCAGCTTAATGCAGAGGTGGGCTAATGAAAAACTGTTTTTT. Translated: CASSLMQRWANEKLFF.

The genes are TRBV27 and TRBJ1-2; 8 bases fit TRBD1. CDR1 is MNHEY and CDR2 is SMNVEV in the germline V gene (reference sequence). V gave up 6 bases and J gave up 8 bases; unmatched junction bases: 8. CDR3 length: 13 residues. CDR3 DNA: TGTGCCAGCAGCCGACCGACAGGGGACGGCTACACCTTC. It translates to CASSRPTGDGYTF.

The gene calls are TRBV10-3 and TRBJ2-5, with D perhaps TRBD1 (6 bases). CDR1 ENHRY and CDR2 SYGVKD come from the germline V gene. Trimming removed 3 bases at V and 5 bases at J, with 13 bases between. This CDR3 region has 14 residues. DNA of the CDR3: TGTGCCATCAGTGATGGCAGGGGCTTGGAGACCCAGTACTTC. It is translated as CAISDGRGLETQYF.

The V call is TRBV20-1, the J call TRBJ2-2; 8 bases line up with TRBD2. Unmatched junction bases numbered 6, after V lost 3 bases and J lost 3 bases. This CDR3 spans 15 amino acids. Germline CDR1 reads DFQATT; CDR2 reads SNEGSKA (reference sequence). The CDR3 loop is CSASRGGLHTGELFF. CDR3 bases: TGCAGTGCTAGTCGGGGGGGCCTACACACCGGGGAGCTGTTTTTT.